The clone carrying this T cell receptor beta chain was counted between two and nine times. Its target is unknown. These data belong to a study of radiation and T cells in renal cell carcinoma. Looking at the study overall: Nephrectomy followed 15 Gy stereotactic body radiation by 4 weeks.

Time point described: blood 2 weeks post-SBRT. The treatment was: 15 Gy SBRT to primary tumor, nephrectomy 4 weeks later. V shed 7 bases, J shed 7 bases, and the junction held 14 bases outside the gene matches. The CDR3 is 15 amino acids. Germline V gene lookup returns CDR1 SNHLY and CDR2 FYNNEI. Study results and limitations: From baseline, blood top tumor clonotypes peaked at 2 weeks post-radiation.

The assay was immunoSEQ multiplex PCR, and TCRdb's table has in-frame clones only and misses some. In the table there are about 26,000 clones, about 84% of which are singletons. This TCR was recovered from a man between 60 and 75 years old with renal cell carcinoma. The sample in question was blood, obtained from a patient whose treatment included radiotherapy and nephrectomy. The rearrangement joins TRBV2 to TRBJ2-7; TRBD1 matches 9 bases. This chain's CDR3 is CASTERGTGFSEQYF. CDR3 DNA sequence: TGTGCCAGCACCGAACGCGGGACAGGGTTCAGTGAGCAGTACTTC.